The entry below describes one TCR beta chain. Its antigen is unknown. Genomic DNA acted as the template from which TCR beta VDJ combination and CDR3 sequence profiling were carried out. Via MiXCR, TCRdb re-called the reads, giving one row per CDR3 protein. The sample lists some 180,000 distinct CDR3 sequences, more than 60% seen once, with approximately 46% in the top ten. These data belong to a study of CD8+CD57+ T cells in acquired aplastic anemia. On the study more broadly: An average of about 3.2 ug of DNA was obtained from sorted CD4+ and CD8+ cells.

The CDR3 contains 17 residues. V dropped 0 bases and J dropped 6; count of bases not matched to a gene: 6. Germline V lookup: CDR1 KGHDR, CDR2 SFDVKD. Overall study results and limits: Approximately 29 was the count of CD8+ CDR3 sequences that patients shared with controls. Patients and controls had CD8+ Simpson's diversity values that were not significantly distinct.

The patients chosen for sequencing had shown expansion of CD8+CD57+ cells (detected by flow cytometry). Diagnosis of severe acquired aplastic anemia applied to all patients. The sequence derives from a human donor with aplastic anemia. Sequencing was carried out using sorted CD4+, CD8+, or CD8+CD57+ T cells (not recorded which) from PBMCs. The chain links TRBV24-1 to TRBJ2-3, with 12 bases that match TRBD2. The CDR3 region is CATSDLSTSGGPDTQYF. The CDR3 nucleotides are TGTGCCACCAGTGATTTGTCGACTAGCGGGGGCCCGGATACGCAGTATTTT.